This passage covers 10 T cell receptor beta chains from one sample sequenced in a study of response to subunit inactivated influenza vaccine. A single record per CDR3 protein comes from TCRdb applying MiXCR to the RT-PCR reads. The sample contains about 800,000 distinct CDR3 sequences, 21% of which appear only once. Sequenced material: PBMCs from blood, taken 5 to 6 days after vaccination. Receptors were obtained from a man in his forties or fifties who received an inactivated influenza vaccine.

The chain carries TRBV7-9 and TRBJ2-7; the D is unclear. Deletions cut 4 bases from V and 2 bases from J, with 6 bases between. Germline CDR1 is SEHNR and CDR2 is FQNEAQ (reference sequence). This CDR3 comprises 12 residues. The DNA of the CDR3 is TGTGCCAGCAGCTCGGTCCCCTACGAGCAGTACTTC. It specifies CASSSVPYEQYF.

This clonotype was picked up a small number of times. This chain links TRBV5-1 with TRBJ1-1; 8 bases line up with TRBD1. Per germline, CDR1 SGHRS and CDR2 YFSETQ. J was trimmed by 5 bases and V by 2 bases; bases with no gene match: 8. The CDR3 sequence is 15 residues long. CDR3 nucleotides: TGCGCCAGCAGCTTCCTGGACAGGGCAAGAACTGAAGCTTTCTTT. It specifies CASSFLDRARTEAFF.

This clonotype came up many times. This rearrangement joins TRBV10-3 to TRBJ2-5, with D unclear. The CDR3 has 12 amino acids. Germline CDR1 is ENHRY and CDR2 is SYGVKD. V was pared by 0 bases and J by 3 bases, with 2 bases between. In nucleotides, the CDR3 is TGTGCCATCAGTGAGTCAAAAGAGACCCAGTACTTC. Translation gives CAISESKETQYF.

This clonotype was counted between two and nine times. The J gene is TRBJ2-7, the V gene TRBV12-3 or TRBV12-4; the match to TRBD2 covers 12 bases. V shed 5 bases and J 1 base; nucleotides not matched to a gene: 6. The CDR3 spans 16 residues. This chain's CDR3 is CASSPRTSGASYEQYF. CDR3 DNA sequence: TGTGCCAGCAGTCCCCGGACTAGCGGGGCTTCCTACGAGCAGTACTTC.

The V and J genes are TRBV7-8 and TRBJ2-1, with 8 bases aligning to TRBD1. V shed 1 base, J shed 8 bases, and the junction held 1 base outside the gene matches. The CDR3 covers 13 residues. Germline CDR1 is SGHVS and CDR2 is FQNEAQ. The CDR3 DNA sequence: TGTGCCAGCAGCTTAGGGACAGGGTATGAGCAGTTCTTC. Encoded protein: CASSLGTGYEQFF.

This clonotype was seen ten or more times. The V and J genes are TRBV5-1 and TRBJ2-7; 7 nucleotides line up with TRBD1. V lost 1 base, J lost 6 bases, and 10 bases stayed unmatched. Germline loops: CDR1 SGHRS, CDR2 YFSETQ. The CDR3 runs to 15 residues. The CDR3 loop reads CASSLTGARDGEQYF. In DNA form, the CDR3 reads TGCGCCAGCAGCTTGACAGGGGCCAGGGACGGCGAGCAGTACTTC.

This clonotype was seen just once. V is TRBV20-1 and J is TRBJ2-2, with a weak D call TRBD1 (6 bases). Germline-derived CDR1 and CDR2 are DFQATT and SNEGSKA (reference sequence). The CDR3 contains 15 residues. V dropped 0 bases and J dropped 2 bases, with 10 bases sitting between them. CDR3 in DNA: TGCAGTGCTAGAGAGATACAGGGTAACACCGGGGAGCTGTTTTTT. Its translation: CSAREIQGNTGELFF.

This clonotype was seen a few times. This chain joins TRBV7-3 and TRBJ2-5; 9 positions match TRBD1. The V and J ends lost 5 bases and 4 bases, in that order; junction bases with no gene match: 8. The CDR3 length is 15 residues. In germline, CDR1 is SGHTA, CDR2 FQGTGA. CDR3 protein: CASSQGTGKGETQYF. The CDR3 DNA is TGTGCCAGCAGCCAAGGGACAGGGAAAGGAGAGACCCAGTACTTC.

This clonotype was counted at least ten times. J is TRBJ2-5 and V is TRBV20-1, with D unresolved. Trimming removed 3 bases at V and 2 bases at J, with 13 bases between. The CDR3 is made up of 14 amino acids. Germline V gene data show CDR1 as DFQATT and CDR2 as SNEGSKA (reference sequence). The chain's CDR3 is CSARPFGNQETQYF. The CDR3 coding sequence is TGCAGTGCTAGGCCTTTTGGGAATCAAGAGACCCAGTACTTC.

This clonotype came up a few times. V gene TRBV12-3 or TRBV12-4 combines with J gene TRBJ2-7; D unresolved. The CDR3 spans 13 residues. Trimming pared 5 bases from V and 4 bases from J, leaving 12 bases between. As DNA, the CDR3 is TGTGCCAGCAGTCCTAACTTGGGGTACGAGCAGTACTTC. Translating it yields CASSPNLGYEQYF.